The next 24 T cell receptor beta chains were all read from a single sample in a study of blood T cell repertoires in COVID-19. Measured with immunoSEQ multiplex PCR; TCRdb has only the in-frame clones, and not every one. Seen here are approximately 400,000 clones, about 89% observed once, and the top ten hold 0.7% to 0.95%. What was sequenced was PBMCs or T cells enriched from blood (not recorded which). The receptors derive from a woman aged 40 to 50 who had been exposed to COVID-19.

The DNA for the CDR3 is TGCGCCAGCAGCCCCGGAACAGGGAATTCACCCCTCCACTTT. Translated, it gives CASSPGTGNSPLHF. The J gene is TRBJ1-6, the V gene TRBV5-1; a possible D gene is TRBD1 (6 bases). This CDR3 region has 14 residues. The germline CDR1 and CDR2 sequences are SGHRS and YFSETQ. The V gene lost 4 bases and the J gene lost 7 bases, with 12 bases spanning the gap.

The chain has TRBV27 and TRBJ1-6, with TRBD1 matching 10 bases. The J segment lost 8 bases and the V segment lost 0 bases, leaving 4 bases of the junction unmatched. Germline CDR1 is MNHEY and CDR2 is SMNVEV (reference sequence). The CDR3 extends over 16 amino acids. CDR3 protein: CASSLSTGGAYSPLHF. The CDR3 DNA sequence: TGTGCCAGCAGTTTATCGACAGGGGGCGCTTATTCACCCCTCCACTTT.

Here the CDR3 reads CASSLLSTEAFF. The DNA of the CDR3 is TGTGCCAGCAGCCTCCTAAGTACTGAAGCTTTCTTT. The rearrangement uses TRBV7-9 and TRBJ1-1; D ambiguous. Germline CDR1 is SEHNR and CDR2 is FQNEAQ (reference sequence). The V gene lost 5 bases and the J gene lost 5 bases, with 9 bases spanning the gap. The CDR3 sequence is 12 residues long.

V is TRBV2 and J is TRBJ1-1; no reliable D call. The CDR3 is 16 amino acids. V was clipped by 6 bases and J by 0 bases, with 17 bases between them. Germline V gene data show CDR1 as SNHLY and CDR2 as FYNNEI. In DNA form, the CDR3 reads TGTGCCAGCAGGGAATATCTTACAGTTATGAACACTGAAGCTTTCTTT. Protein: CASREYLTVMNTEAFF.

The V gene is TRBV19, the J gene TRBJ2-7; 7 bases are shared with TRBD2. The CDR3 is 14 amino acids. Germline V lookup: CDR1 LNHDA, CDR2 SQIVND (reference sequence). V dropped 5 bases and J dropped 3; count of bases not matched to a gene: 7. The CDR3 here is CASSPARDYYEQYF. The CDR3 DNA follows: TGTGCCAGTAGTCCCGCCCGGGACTACTACGAGCAGTACTTC.

In its sample, this clone was seen once. The chain employs TRBV9 and TRBJ2-7, with TRBD2 identical over 7 bases. This CDR3 comprises 14 residues. V gave up 0 bases and J gave up 2 bases; unmatched junction bases: 2. Germline V gene data show CDR1 as SGDLS and CDR2 as YYNGEE. The CDR3 loop is CASSVAGGTYEQYF. The CDR3 DNA follows: TGTGCCAGCAGCGTAGCGGGAGGAACCTACGAGCAGTACTTC.

V gene TRBV3-1 (or the pseudogene TRBV3-2) combines with J gene TRBJ2-1, with 11 positions matching TRBD2. Germline V gene data show CDR1 as LGHDT and CDR2 as YNNKEL (reference sequence). The CDR3 consists of 16 residues. V gave up 1 base and J gave up 6 bases; unmatched junction bases: 5. The CDR3 DNA reads as TGTGCCAGCAGCCAAGTAGCGGGGGGGCCGGGCAATGAGCAGTTCTTC. This codes for CASSQVAGGPGNEQFF.

This rearrangement joins TRBV4-1 to TRBJ2-3; 7 nucleotides align to TRBD1. V lost 0 bases and J lost 2; bases outside the gene matches: 5. Germline values: CDR1 MGHRA, CDR2 YSYEKL. CDR3 length: 16 residues. This CDR3 reads CASSQESRGNTDTQYF. CDR3 DNA sequence: TGCGCCAGCAGCCAAGAATCCAGGGGGAACACAGATACGCAGTATTTT.

Turning to this clone: Germline is not matched at one junction end, which may reflect a read error. The V call is TRBV6-2 or TRBV6-3, the J call TRBJ2-4; 8 bases are shared with TRBD2. CDR3 length equals 16 residues. The germline V gene encodes CDR1 MNHEY and CDR2 SVGEGT. The CDR3 DNA sequence: TGTGCCAGCAGTTTTATACAAGCGGGAGCCAGAAACATTCAGTACTTC. The encoded protein is CASSFIQAGARNIQYF.

The chain combines TRBV19 with TRBJ2-4; D gene unclear. V was cut by 4 bases and J by 0 bases, with 10 bases left in between. CDR3 length: 15 amino acids. The germline V gene has CDR1 LNHDA and CDR2 SQIVND (reference sequence). CDR3 loop: CASSKSGLAKNIQYF. The CDR3 region has the DNA TGTGCCAGTAGTAAATCAGGATTAGCCAAAAACATTCAGTACTTC.

Here the CDR3 reads CASRAGSGGYGYTF. CDR3 in DNA: TGTGCCAGCAGGGCTGGATCGGGGGGCTATGGCTACACCTTC. This chain uses TRBV2 with TRBJ1-2; tentative D call: TRBD1 (5 bases). This CDR3 region has 14 residues. Germline CDR1 SNHLY, CDR2 FYNNEI. V dropped 6 bases and J dropped 4 bases, with 15 bases sitting between them.

The V and J genes are TRBV12-5 and TRBJ1-4, with D unclear. Germline CDR1 LGHNT, CDR2 FRNRAP. CDR3 length: 12 amino acids. The V end lost 2 bases, the J end lost 6 bases, and 4 bases lay between the germline ends. The CDR3 region is CASGLYDEKLFF. For the CDR3, the DNA is TGTGCTAGTGGTTTGTATGATGAAAAACTGTTTTTT.

The chain joins TRBV27 to TRBJ1-1; D may be TRBD1 (5 bases). V lost 6 bases and J lost 0, with 11 bases in between. The CDR3 contains 14 residues. From germline, CDR1 is MNHEY and CDR2 SMNVEV (reference sequence). DNA for the CDR3: TGTGCCAGCAGACTACAGGCATTGAACACTGAAGCTTTCTTT. It specifies CASRLQALNTEAFF.

This clone appeared a single time. The chain joins TRBV30 to TRBJ1-1; 10 bases map to TRBD1. Germline CDR1 reads GTSNPN; CDR2 reads SVGIG (reference sequence). J lost 2 bases, V lost 3 bases, and 12 bases had no gene match. The CDR3 spans 17 residues. The CDR3 coding sequence is TGTGCCTGGAGGGGACAGGGGAGTATTTGGGCTAACACTGAAGCTTTCTTT. This sequence encodes CAWRGQGSIWANTEAFF. The whole variable domain, remainder taken from reference TRBV30 and TRBJ1-1, is SQTIHQWPATLVQPVGSPLSLECTVEGTSNPNLYWYRQAAGRGLQLLFYSVGIGQISSEVPQNLSASRPQDRQFILSSKKLLLSDSGFYLCAWRGQGSIWANTEAFFGQGTRLTVV.

The V and J genes are TRBV11-2 and TRBJ2-2; TRBD2 aligns across 8 bases. J lost 0 bases, V lost 5 bases, and 8 bases had no gene match. CDR1 and CDR2 (germline): SGHAT, FQNNGV. The CDR3 consists of 17 residues. Here the CDR3 reads CASSRGGRRANTGELFF. CDR3 nucleotide sequence: TGTGCCAGCAGCCGGGGGGGCAGACGCGCGAACACCGGGGAGCTGTTTTTT.

This clone was observed once. The chain has TRBV15 and TRBJ2-7; 7 nucleotides align to TRBD2. CDR3 length: 17 amino acids. V dropped 0 bases and J dropped 6; count of bases not matched to a gene: 14. The germline CDR1 and CDR2 sequences are LNHNV and YYDKDF (reference sequence). The CDR3 sequence is CATSRDRDRTRGSEQYF. In DNA, the CDR3 is TGTGCCACCAGCAGAGATAGGGATAGGACTAGGGGCTCCGAGCAGTACTTC.

The V and J genes are TRBV5-4 and TRBJ2-5; possible D gene TRBD2, 6 bases. CDR1 is SGHNT and CDR2 is YYREEE in the germline V gene (reference sequence). This CDR3 is 16 amino acids long. The V and J ends lost 4 bases and 6 bases respectively, with 22 bases between them. CDR3 region: CASSSGGPSSRQTQYF. In DNA form, the CDR3 reads TGTGCCAGCAGCAGCGGAGGGCCTTCGTCTAGGCAGACCCAGTACTTC.

The J gene is TRBJ1-6, the V gene TRBV4-1; D call uncertain. CDR3 length: 17 residues. Trimming left V 0 bases short and J 0 bases short, with 9 bases between. Looked up from germline, CDR1 is MGHRA and CDR2 is YSYEKL. In nucleotides, the CDR3 is TGCGCCAGCAGCCAAGAGCAGCCGGGCTCCTATAATTCACCCCTCCACTTT. Protein: CASSQEQPGSYNSPLHF.

The chain is built from TRBV15 and TRBJ2-7; D is unresolved. Trimming removed 1 base from V and 3 bases from J, with 4 bases in between. The germline V gene encodes CDR1 LNHNV and CDR2 YYDKDF (reference sequence). CDR3 length: 12 residues. CDR3 nucleotides: TGTGCCACCAGCAGAGTTCGCTACGAGCAGTACTTC. It is translated as CATSRVRYEQYF.

The genes are TRBV7-2 and TRBJ1-3; D might be TRBD1 (5 bases). This CDR3 contains 15 residues. The ends were cut back, 0 bases at V and 3 bases at J, with 9 bases in the middle. The germline V gene encodes CDR1 SGHTA and CDR2 FQGNSA. The CDR3 sequence is CASSLAGTGGNTIYF. In nucleotides, the CDR3 is TGTGCCAGCAGCTTAGCTGGGACTGGTGGAAACACCATATATTTT.

The V and J genes are TRBV7-8 and TRBJ1-1; a possible D gene is TRBD1 (6 bases). V was trimmed by 5 bases and J by 7 bases, leaving 17 bases between them. Germline assignment: CDR1 SGHVS and CDR2 FQNEAQ. The CDR3 has 14 residues. The CDR3 reads CASSPWGGGSEAFF. The CDR3 coding sequence is TGTGCCAGCAGCCCCTGGGGGGGCGGAAGTGAAGCTTTCTTT.

The CDR3 here is CASSLGPVNEQFF. CDR3 coding DNA: TGTGCCAGCTCACTTGGGCCCGTCAATGAGCAGTTCTTC. The genes are TRBV18 and TRBJ2-1, with D hard to call. The CDR3 has 13 amino acids. Trimming cost V 4 bases and J 6 bases, with 10 bases left between them. Looked up from germline, CDR1 is KGHSH and CDR2 is LQKENI.

This clone was detected once. V and J are TRBV5-3 and TRBJ2-5; 16 bases are shared with TRBD2. TRBV5-3 is known as an ORF, though its function is uncertain. This CDR3 is 16 amino acids long. V lost 4 bases and J lost 2; bases outside the gene matches: 2. CDR3 in DNA: TGTGCCAGAAGCCGGGGACTAGCGGGAGGGCAAGAGACCCAGTACTTC. Residues: CARSRGLAGGQETQYF.

This chain connects TRBV6-5 to TRBJ1-4; the match to TRBD1 covers 8 bases. The CDR3 loop spans 13 amino acids. The V gene's germline CDR1 is MNHEY and CDR2 SVGAGI. The V segment lost 8 bases and the J segment 5 bases; nucleotides outside the gene matches: 4. The CDR3 protein is CASEGTGNEKLFF. The CDR3, as DNA: TGTGCCAGCGAGGGGACAGGAAATGAAAAACTGTTTTTT.